Below are 16 T cell receptor beta chains sequenced from a single sample in a study of cytomegalovirus exposure and HLA in healthy donors. This PCR relied on a set of 60 Vbeta primers and 13 Jbeta primers. TCRdb keeps only in-frame clones here, not all; method: immunoSEQ multiplex PCR. The sample records about 170,000 clones, roughly 77% being singletons. The sequenced sample consisted of PBMCs. The receptors here all came from a woman younger than 35 in good health and CMV-seronegative.

The chain is built from TRBV5-8 and TRBJ2-7, with D possibly matching TRBD1 (6 bases). The CDR3 is 16 residues long. The germline V gene encodes CDR1 SGHTS and CDR2 YDEGEE. The germline V and J ends were trimmed by 2 bases and 3 bases, with 18 bases remaining between them. CDR3: CASSLGATGSFYEQYF. For the CDR3, the DNA is TGTGCCAGCAGCTTAGGAGCGACAGGATCCTTCTACGAGCAGTACTTC.

The chain joins TRBV7-3 to TRBJ2-1; D is unclear. CDR3 length: 14 amino acids. The germline V gene encodes CDR1 SGHTA and CDR2 FQGTGA. Trimming took 6 bases from V and 1 from J, leaving 10 bases between them. The CDR3, as DNA: TGTGCCAGCAGACTCGACGGGTCCTACAATGAGCAGTTCTTC. Translating it yields CASRLDGSYNEQFF.

The V and J genes are TRBV6-5 and TRBJ2-2; a possible D gene is TRBD2 (6 bases). CDR1 is MNHEY and CDR2 is SVGAGI in the germline V gene. Trimming cost V 4 bases and J 6 bases, with 9 bases left between them. The CDR3 spans 13 residues. CDR3 bases: TGTGCCAGCAGTTGGAGGGTTCCCGGGGAGCTGTTTTTT. Its protein product is CASSWRVPGELFF.

The chain joins TRBV6-5 to TRBJ2-7; 9 nucleotides match TRBD2. With V trimmed by 2 bases and J by 7 bases, 9 bases remained unmatched. The V gene's germline CDR1 is MNHEY and CDR2 SVGAGI. This CDR3 is built from 15 residues. The DNA of the CDR3 is TGTGCCAGCAGTTACATTAGCGGGGGCCCTGGAGAGCAGTACTTC. Translated: CASSYISGGPGEQYF.

V and J are TRBV29-1 and TRBJ2-3; 12 nucleotides line up with TRBD1. This CDR3 spans 15 amino acids. Germline lookup yields CDR1 SQVTM and CDR2 ANQGSEA. V lost 7 bases to trimming and J lost 1 base; unmatched junction nucleotides: 6. CDR3 loop: CSGRGQGAGTDTQYF. CDR3 bases: TGCAGCGGAAGGGGACAGGGGGCTGGCACAGATACGCAGTATTTT.

A note on this clone: Other DNA sequences from this sample encode an identical CDR3 as well. J is TRBJ1-1 and V is TRBV5-1; D not resolved. The germline V gene encodes CDR1 SGHRS and CDR2 YFSETQ. The CDR3 has 14 amino acids. Trimming removed 0 bases at V and 1 base at J, with 7 bases between. DNA of the CDR3: TGCGCCAGCAGCTTGGGCCCAGGGAACACTGAAGCTTTCTTT. It translates to CASSLGPGNTEAFF.

This clone occurred a few times. The genes are TRBV7-9 and TRBJ2-3; TRBD1 matches 8 bases. Germline V lookup: CDR1 SEHNR, CDR2 FQNEAQ (reference sequence). CDR3 length: 16 residues. Germline trimming cut 2 bases from V and 4 bases from J; bases unmatched to any gene: 8. The DNA for the CDR3 is TGTGCCAGCAGCTTACCAGGGGCAGGGGGCGCAGATACGCAGTATTTT. Protein: CASSLPGAGGADTQYF.

The J gene is TRBJ1-4, the V gene TRBV5-1; D is possibly TRBD1 (6 bases). Looked up from germline, CDR1 is SGHRS and CDR2 is YFSETQ. This CDR3 is 14 amino acids long. V was trimmed by 1 base and J by 8 bases, leaving 12 bases between them. CDR3 amino acids: CASSLIGGEEKLFF. CDR3 nucleotides: TGCGCCAGCAGCTTGATAGGGGGGGAGGAAAAACTGTTTTTT.

J is TRBJ2-3 and V is TRBV9, with 7 bases that match TRBD2. V lost 0 bases to trimming and J lost 11 bases; unmatched junction nucleotides: 12. The CDR3 spans 15 residues. The germline CDR1 and CDR2 sequences are SGDLS and YYNGEE. CDR3 loop: CASSVASGGGRRQYF. Here the CDR3 DNA reads TGTGCCAGCAGCGTAGCTAGCGGCGGAGGGAGGAGGCAGTATTTT.

The chain uses TRBV28 and TRBJ2-7; 8 positions agree with TRBD2. CDR3 size: 16 residues. The V gene's germline CDR1 is MDHEN and CDR2 SYDVKM. Trimming at V came to 1 base and at J to 4 bases, leaving 9 bases not matched to a gene. The CDR3 DNA is TGTGCCAGCAGTTTATCACCGGGACTAGACAAATACGAGCAGTACTTC. It specifies CASSLSPGLDKYEQYF.

CDR3 residues: CASSTAGLAGNNEQFF. The CDR3 nucleotides are TGTGCCAGTAGTACCGCCGGACTAGCGGGTAACAATGAGCAGTTCTTC. The chain recombines TRBV19 with TRBJ2-1; 11 bases map to TRBD2. CDR3 length: 16 amino acids. Germline V lookup: CDR1 LNHDA, CDR2 SQIVND (reference sequence). J lost 5 bases, V lost 4 bases, and 7 bases had no gene match.

The chain employs TRBV13 and TRBJ2-2; 8 bases are a match to TRBD2. V lost 3 bases to trimming and J lost 6 bases; unmatched junction nucleotides: 12. The CDR3 covers 17 residues. Germline V gives CDR1 PRHDT, CDR2 FYEKMQ (reference sequence). The CDR3 bases are TGTGCCAGCAGCTTGGGGGCCTTCGGGGGGGGAGCCGGGGAGCTGTTTTTT. Amino acid sequence: CASSLGAFGGGAGELFF.

CDR3 sequence reads: CASSRDRGQFQPQHF. CDR3 bases: TGTGCCAGCAGCAGGGACAGGGGGCAGTTTCAGCCCCAGCATTTT. This chain uses TRBV7-8 with TRBJ1-5; the match to TRBD1 covers 12 bases. Germline trimming cut 5 bases from V and 6 bases from J; bases unmatched to any gene: 5. The CDR3 covers 15 residues. The germline gives CDR1 SGHVS, CDR2 FQNEAQ.

V is TRBV6-1 and J is TRBJ2-7, with D possibly being TRBD2 (6 bases). This CDR3 has 16 amino acids. The germline V gene encodes CDR1 MNHNS and CDR2 SASEGT. Trimming took 2 bases from V and 1 from J, leaving 15 bases between them. In DNA form, the CDR3 reads TGTGCCAGCAGTGAATACGGGGGTGGGGGTTCCTACGAGCAGTACTTC. Amino acids: CASSEYGGGGSYEQYF.

The chain carries TRBV19 and TRBJ2-2; perhaps TRBD1 as D (6 bases). V lost 9 bases and J 1 base, leaving 15 bases between the germline ends. From germline, CDR1 is LNHDA and CDR2 SQIVND (reference sequence). This CDR3 is built from 15 residues. The CDR3 protein is CASSRRTVNTGELFF. Written as DNA, the CDR3 is TGTGCCAGCTCGCGCCGGACAGTGAACACCGGGGAGCTGTTTTTT.

The rearrangement links TRBV2 to TRBJ2-1, with 11 bases matching TRBD1. After removal of 8 bases from V and 9 bases from J, the junction contained 6 bases not matched to a gene. Germline assignment: CDR1 SNHLY and CDR2 FYNNEI. The length of the CDR3 is 13 residues. CDR3 sequence reads: CASGGQGESEQFF. The CDR3 coding sequence is TGTGCCAGCGGGGGACAGGGGGAGAGTGAGCAGTTCTTC.